This is a list of T cell receptor beta chains from one sample in a study of control samples from healthy donors and cancer patients. The protocol was immunoSEQ multiplex PCR, while the TCRdb copy is restricted to in-frame clones and leaves out a portion. This sample has 90,000 to 130,000 clones, with over 75% found just once. Sequencing was done on a sample of PBMCs. These receptors were collected from a woman aged 60 to 75 with lung cancer. Each CDR3 is given with its conserved first and last residue. The order of the fields is clone size, J gene, V gene, D gene, CDR3 DNA, CDR3 protein. A D gene is named only where the DNA matches it firmly. Some rows have no size entry. The others give once, few or many, or a class for an expanded clone.

size: few; J: TRBJ1-1; V: TRBV7-2; D: .; DNA: TGTGCCAGCAGCTTCAGCGGGGTGAACACTGAAGCTTTCTTT; CDR3: CASSFSGVNTEAFF
size: once; J: TRBJ2-4; V: TRBV5-4; D: TRBD1; DNA: TGTGCCAGCAGCCTACAGGGGGCGGAAAACATTCAGTACTTC; CDR3: CASSLQGAENIQYF
size: .; J: TRBJ2-3; V: TRBV19; D: .; DNA: TGTGCCAGTAGTATTTCAGGGCCCGCAGATACGCAGTATTTT; CDR3: CASSISGPADTQYF
size: .; J: TRBJ2-4; V: TRBV6-2/TRBV6-3; D: .; DNA: TGTGCCAGCAGTTACTCGGCAGGCTGGTACATTCAGTACTTC; CDR3: CASSYSAGWYIQYF
size: once; J: TRBJ1-2; V: TRBV19; D: .; DNA: TGTGCCAGTAGGAACCAAGCTAACTATGGCTACACCTTC; CDR3: CASRNQANYGYTF
size: .; J: TRBJ1-5; V: TRBV5-5; D: .; DNA: TGTGCCAGCAGCCGGATAGGTAATCCCCTTGAGCCCCAGCATTTT; CDR3: CASSRIGNPLEPQHF
size: .; J: TRBJ2-3; V: TRBV9; D: TRBD2; DNA: TGTGCCAGCAGCGCGGGACTAGCGGGAGAGAGGGGGAGGACAGATACGCAGTATTTT; CDR3: CASSAGLAGERGRTDTQYF
size: .; J: TRBJ2-7; V: TRBV7-2; D: TRBD2; DNA: TGTGCCAGCAACCCTAGCTCCAGCGGGAGATACGAGCAGTACTTC; CDR3: CASNPSSSGRYEQYF
size: .; J: TRBJ2-1; V: TRBV7-8; D: TRBD2; DNA: TGTGCCAGCCGCACCCGGGGGGAGTATGAGCAGTTCTTC; CDR3: CASRTRGEYEQFF
size: .; J: TRBJ2-6; V: TRBV3-1/TRBV3-2; D: .; DNA: TGTGCCAGCAGCCTCACGGGTTCTGGGGCCAACGTCCTGACTTTC; CDR3: CASSLTGSGANVLTF
size: .; J: TRBJ1-1; V: TRBV7-2; D: .; DNA: TGTGCCAGCAGCTTAGAAGGGCCCACTGAAGCTTTCTTT; CDR3: CASSLEGPTEAFF
size: .; J: TRBJ1-1; V: TRBV4-1; D: .; DNA: TGCGCCAGCAGCCAAGTGCCCGGAACTGAAGCTTTCTTT; CDR3: CASSQVPGTEAFF
size: few; J: TRBJ1-3; V: TRBV19; D: .; DNA: TGTGCCAGTAGTACCTTCGGGGGGTCTGGAAACACCATATATTTT; CDR3: CASSTFGGSGNTIYF